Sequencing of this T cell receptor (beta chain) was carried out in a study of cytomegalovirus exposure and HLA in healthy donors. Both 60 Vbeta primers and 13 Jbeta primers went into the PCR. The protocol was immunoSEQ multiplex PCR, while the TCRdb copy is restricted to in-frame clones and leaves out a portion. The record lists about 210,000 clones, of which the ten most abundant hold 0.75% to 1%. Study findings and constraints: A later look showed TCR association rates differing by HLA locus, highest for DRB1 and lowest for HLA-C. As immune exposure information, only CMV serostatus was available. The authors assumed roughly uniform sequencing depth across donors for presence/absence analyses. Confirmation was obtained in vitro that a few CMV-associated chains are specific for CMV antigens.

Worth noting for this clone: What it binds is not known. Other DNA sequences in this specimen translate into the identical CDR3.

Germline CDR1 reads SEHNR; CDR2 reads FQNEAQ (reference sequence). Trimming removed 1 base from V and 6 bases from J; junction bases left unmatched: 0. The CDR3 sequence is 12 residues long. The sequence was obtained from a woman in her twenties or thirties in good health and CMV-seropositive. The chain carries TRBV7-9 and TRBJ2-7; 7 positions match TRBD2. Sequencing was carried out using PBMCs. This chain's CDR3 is CASSLGGGEQYF. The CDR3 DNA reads TGTGCCAGCAGCTTAGGGGGGGGCGAGCAGTACTTC.